A single sample is the source of the 15 T cell receptor beta chains below, sequenced in a study of cytomegalovirus exposure and HLA in healthy donors. PCR employed 60 Vbeta and 13 Jbeta primers. This table comes from immunoSEQ multiplex PCR, and its TCRdb copy is limited to in-frame clones, with some not included. The table includes 200,000 or so clones, roughly 84% detected once. The specimen was PBMCs. These TCRs come from a woman aged 45-60 years in good health and CMV-seropositive.

The chain joins TRBV28 to TRBJ1-4; TRBD1 aligns across 8 bases. The junction had 0 bases not matched to a gene; V was cut back by 2 bases and J by 7 bases. Germline CDR1 and CDR2: MDHEN and SYDVKM. The CDR3 runs 13 residues. CDR3 sequence: CASSLQGAEKLFF. Written as DNA, the CDR3 is TGTGCCAGCAGTTTACAGGGGGCTGAAAAACTGTTTTTT. The full variable domain, with the rest looked up from reference TRBV28 and TRBJ1-4, is DVKVTQSSRYLVKRTGEKVFLECVQDMDHENMFWYRQDPGLGLRLIYFSYDVKMKEKGDIPEGYSVSREKKERFSLILESASTNQTSMYLCASSLQGAEKLFFGSGTQLSVL.

Only one count was recorded for this clone. This chain connects TRBV12-1 to TRBJ2-5; no check of the table's D call, TRBD2, against the DNA was made. TRBV12-1 is annotated as a pseudogene. There are 16 residues in the CDR3. CDR3 DNA sequence: TGTGCCAGCAGCTCGAGGGGGGGTGGGGGCCAAGAGACCCAGTACTTC. The encoded protein is CASSSRGGGGQETQYF.

The CDR3 bases are TGTGCCAGCAGTACAGGGGGCTTCTATGGCTACACCTTC. It translates to CASSTGGFYGYTF. V is TRBV2 and J is TRBJ1-2; 9 nucleotides agree with TRBD1. This CDR3 has 13 amino acids. Germline CDR1 SNHLY, CDR2 FYNNEI. V lost 5 bases, J lost 4 bases, and 2 bases stayed unmatched.

The CDR3 loop reads CASSIRWDRAELLYGYTF. The CDR3, as DNA: TGTGCCAGCAGCATACGCTGGGACAGAGCGGAACTTCTCTATGGCTACACCTTC. This sequence joins TRBV27 and TRBJ1-2; 7 positions match TRBD1. J gave up 4 bases and V 6 bases, and 20 bases lay outside the gene matches. In germline, CDR1 is MNHEY, CDR2 SMNVEV (reference sequence). This CDR3 comprises 18 residues.

This chain links TRBV18 with TRBJ1-1; D possibly corresponds to TRBD1 (6 bases). CDR3 length: 15 amino acids. Germline loops: CDR1 KGHSH, CDR2 LQKENI. V lost 3 bases and J 2 bases, leaving 13 bases between the germline ends. The CDR3 sequence is CASSPATGTNTEAFF. CDR3 in DNA: TGTGCCAGCTCACCGGCGACGGGGACAAACACTGAAGCTTTCTTT.

This chain uses TRBV28 with TRBJ2-7; 7 positions agree with TRBD1. CDR3 length: 13 residues. CDR1 and CDR2 (germline): MDHEN, SYDVKM. V lost 6 bases, J lost 3 bases, and 5 bases stayed unmatched. The DNA of the CDR3 is TGTGCCAGCAGGGTCGGACAGGACTACGAGCAGTACTTC. This translates into CASRVGQDYEQYF.

This clone was detected only once. J is TRBJ1-2 and V is TRBV6-5; D may be TRBD1 (6 bases). Per the germline V gene, CDR1 is MNHEY and CDR2 is SVGAGI. The CDR3 has 13 residues. V was trimmed by 7 bases and J by 5 bases, leaving 14 bases between them. CDR3 coding DNA: TGTGCCAGCACTCTCGGACAGTCTTATGGCTACACCTTC. Translation gives CASTLGQSYGYTF.

The chain uses TRBV25-1 and TRBJ2-5; no clear D gene. The CDR3 length is 13 residues. Trimming left V 4 bases short and J 2 bases short, with 8 bases between. The germline V gene encodes CDR1 MGHDK and CDR2 SYGVNS. This CDR3 reads CASSAWSQETQYF. The DNA of the CDR3 is TGTGCCAGCAGTGCCTGGAGTCAAGAGACCCAGTACTTC.

In its sample, this clone was seen a few times. The rearrangement joins TRBV4-3 to TRBJ2-7, with D perhaps TRBD1 (8 bases). CDR3 length: 18 amino acids. Germline-derived CDR1 and CDR2 are LGHNA and YSLEER. V was shortened by 4 bases and J by 4 bases, with 26 bases between the two germline ends. This chain's CDR3 is CASSLHLDREGIGYEQYF. The CDR3 DNA follows: TGCGCCAGCAGCCTACACCTGGACAGGGAGGGAATCGGGTACGAGCAGTACTTC.

The chain is built from TRBV6-5 and TRBJ2-7; 7 bases are a match to TRBD1. V shed 8 bases, J shed 1 base, and the junction held 5 bases outside the gene matches. CDR1 and CDR2 from the germline V gene are MNHEY and SVGAGI. CDR3 length equals 13 residues. This CDR3 is CASGRQGSYEQYF. CDR3 DNA: TGTGCCAGCGGGAGACAGGGTTCCTACGAGCAGTACTTC.

The chain uses TRBV18 and TRBJ2-1, with 7 bases matching TRBD1. After removal of 5 bases from V and 4 bases from J, the junction contained 5 bases not matched to a gene. The CDR3 contains 14 residues. Germline CDR1 and CDR2: KGHSH and LQKENI. CDR3 protein: CASSLTGEYNEQFF. The DNA of the CDR3 is TGTGCCAGCTCATTAACAGGGGAATACAATGAGCAGTTCTTC. Combining the CDR3 with reference TRBV18 and TRBJ2-1 gives the whole variable domain NAGVMQNPRHLVRRRGQEARLRCSPMKGHSHVYWYRQLPEEGLKFMVYLQKENIIDESGMPKERFSAEFPKEGPSILRIQQVVRGDSAAYFCASSLTGEYNEQFFGPGTRLTVL.

The V call is TRBV7-3, the J call TRBJ2-4; 10 bases are shared with TRBD2. The CDR3 has 14 amino acids. The J segment lost 1 base and the V segment lost 11 bases, leaving 5 bases of the junction unmatched. CDR1 and CDR2 from the germline V gene are SGHTA and FQGTGA. In DNA, the CDR3 is TGTGCCCAGCGGGGGGGAAGGGCCAAAAACATTCAGTACTTC. It encodes CAQRGGRAKNIQYF.

The chain combines TRBV27 with TRBJ2-3, with 8 nucleotides matching TRBD1. Germline V lookup: CDR1 MNHEY, CDR2 SMNVEV (reference sequence). This CDR3 is 14 amino acids long. V gave up 5 bases and J gave up 9 bases; unmatched junction bases: 10. The CDR3 DNA follows: TGTGCCAGCAGTCCTGGGACAGGCCTATACACGCAGTATTTT. Translating gives CASSPGTGLYTQYF.

Comment on this clone: The CDR3 end shows no conserved phenylalanine or tryptophan, and so a read error is likely. Because the CDR3's place on the DNA is in doubt, the DNA is left out and the CDR3 is given as listed by TCRdb. The gene calls are TRBV4-3 and TRBJ1-4; the table's D gene call, TRBD1, was not cross checked with the DNA. The CDR3 is 10 residues long, counting both termini. The germline CDR1 and CDR2 sequences are LGHNA and YSLEER. The CDR3 sequence: CASSQCDRAD.

V is TRBV27 and J is TRBJ1-1, with D perhaps matching TRBD1 (6 bases). The CDR3 covers 16 residues. Deletions cut 8 bases from V and 5 bases from J, with 24 bases between. The germline V gene has CDR1 MNHEY and CDR2 SMNVEV (reference sequence). Written as DNA, the CDR3 is TGTGCCAGCCGCTCAGGGGCATCTATTGTAAAGACTGAAGCTTTCTTT. It encodes CASRSGASIVKTEAFF.